What follows is one T cell receptor (beta chain) and its context. The target antigen is unknown. Germline CDR1 reads SGHTA; CDR2 reads FQGNSA. Trimming cost V 8 bases and J 0 bases, with 3 bases left between them. This CDR3 comprises 11 residues. It was genomic DNA that served as the template for profiling TCR beta VDJ and CDR3. Each CDR3 protein is one row after TCRdb ran MiXCR on the reads. Of 150,000 to 200,000 distinct CDR3 sequences listed, about 47% were seen once; the top ten hold 2.5% to 3.5%. These data come from a study of CD8+CD57+ T cells in acquired aplastic anemia. Study-level points and caveats: Between patients and controls, roughly 29 CD8+ CDR3 sequences were found in common.

The source material was sorted CD4+, CD8+, or CD8+CD57+ T cells (not recorded which) from PBMCs. The V gene is TRBV7-2, the J gene TRBJ2-3, with no clear D. The TCR comes from a human donor in good health. The CDR3 DNA sequence: TGTGCCAGCGGTAGCACAGATACGCAGTATTTT. Amino acids: CASGSTDTQYF.